The present T cell receptor (beta chain) was sequenced within a study of T cells in tuberculosis. Assay used: immunoSEQ multiplex PCR; TCRdb lists only in-frame clones, some missing. The sample shows roughly 45,000 clones, approximately 94% of them seen only once. The sample comprised PBMCs. This clonotype was sampled from a donor aged 10 to 29 with latent tuberculosis or without tuberculosis infection. Some clones in this sample may be carry-over from other donors' samples.

The CDR3, as DNA: TGCGCCAGCAGCTTTGAATTAGGGGGCTACGAGCAGTACTTC. Translating it yields CASSFELGGYEQYF. The chain combines TRBV5-1 with TRBJ2-7; tentative D call: TRBD1 (6 bases). In germline, CDR1 is SGHRS, CDR2 YFSETQ. V lost 2 bases and J lost 3, with 12 bases in between. The CDR3 consists of 14 residues.